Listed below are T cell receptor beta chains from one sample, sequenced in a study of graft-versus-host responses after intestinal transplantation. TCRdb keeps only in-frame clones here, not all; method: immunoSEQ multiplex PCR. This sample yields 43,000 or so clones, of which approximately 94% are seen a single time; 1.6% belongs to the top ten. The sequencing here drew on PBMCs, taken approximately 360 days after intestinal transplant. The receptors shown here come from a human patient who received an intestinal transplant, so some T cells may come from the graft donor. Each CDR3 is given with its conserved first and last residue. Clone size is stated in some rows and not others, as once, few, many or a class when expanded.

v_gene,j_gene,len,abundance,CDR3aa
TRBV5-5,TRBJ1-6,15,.,CASSPTGSWDSPLHF
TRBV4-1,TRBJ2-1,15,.,CASSQVLNQYNEQFF
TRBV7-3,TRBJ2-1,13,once,CASSLWVSDEQFF
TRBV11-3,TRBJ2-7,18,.,CASSLAPRAGGSSYEQYF
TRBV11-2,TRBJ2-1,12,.,CASSLLGPEQFF
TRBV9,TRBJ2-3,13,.,CASSTTIADTQYF
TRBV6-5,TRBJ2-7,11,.,CASSSTYEQYF
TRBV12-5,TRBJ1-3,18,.,CASGPLWGRPPSGNTIYF
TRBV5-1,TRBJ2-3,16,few,CASSSSGTGVGDTQYF
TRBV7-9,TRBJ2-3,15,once,CASSPRTSATDTQYF
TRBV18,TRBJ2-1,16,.,CASSLYRGGNYNEQFF
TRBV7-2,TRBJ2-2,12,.,CASSRRAGELFF
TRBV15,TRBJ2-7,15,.,CATSRELAATYEQYF
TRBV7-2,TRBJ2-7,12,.,CASRGQGVEQYF
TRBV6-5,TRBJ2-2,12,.,CASSYPPGELFF
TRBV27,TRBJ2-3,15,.,CASSIGLAGTDTQYF
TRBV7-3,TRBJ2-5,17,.,CASSPKKRGGLGETQYF
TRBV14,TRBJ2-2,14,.,CASSQAMESGELFF
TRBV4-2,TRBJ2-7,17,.,CASSQAPAGGTGGEQYF
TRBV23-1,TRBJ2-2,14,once,CASSHVGGAGELFF
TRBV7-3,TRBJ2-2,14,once,CASSLTSGGRELFF
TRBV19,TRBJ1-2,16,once,CASRTGTLVSYYGYTF
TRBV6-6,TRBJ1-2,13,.,CATRPGPNYGYTF
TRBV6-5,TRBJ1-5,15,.,CASSVVWASNQPQHF
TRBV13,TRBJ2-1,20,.,CASSLFRGESDGRTYNEQFF
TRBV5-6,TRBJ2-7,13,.,CASSQRPGYEQYF
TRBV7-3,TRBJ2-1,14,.,CASSFGGSYNEQFF
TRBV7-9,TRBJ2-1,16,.,CASSDQGTGRNNEQFF
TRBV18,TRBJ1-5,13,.,CASSPGREQPQHF
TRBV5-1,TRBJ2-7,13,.,CASGREWTYEQYF
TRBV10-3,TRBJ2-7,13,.,CASGLAGGYEQYF
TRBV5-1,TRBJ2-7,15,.,CASSLRREGPYEQYF
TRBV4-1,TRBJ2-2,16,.,CASSQPGQGASGELFF
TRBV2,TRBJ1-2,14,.,CASSEFALDYGYTF
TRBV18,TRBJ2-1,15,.,CASSLGLAGDNEQFF
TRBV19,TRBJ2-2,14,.,CASSRQQGTGELFF
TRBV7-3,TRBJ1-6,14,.,CASSLRSGNSPLHF
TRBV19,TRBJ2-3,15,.,CASSAQGLAGETQYF
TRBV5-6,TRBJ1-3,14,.,CASSLGSSGNTIYF
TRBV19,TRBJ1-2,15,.,CASSIGGVQGYGYTF
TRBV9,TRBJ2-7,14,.,CASSLRVNSYEQYF
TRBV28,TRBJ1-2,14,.,CASSLTGHSYGYTF
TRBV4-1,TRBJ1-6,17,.,CASSQDLGGQGYSPLHF
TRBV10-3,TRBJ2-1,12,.,CAIQSRTGGQFF
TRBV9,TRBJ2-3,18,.,CASSPRSSSGASTDTQYF
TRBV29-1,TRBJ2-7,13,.,CSAVGQGNYEQYF
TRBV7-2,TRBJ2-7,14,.,CASSLPLTPYEQYF
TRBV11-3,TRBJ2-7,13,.,CASSLDYGGEQYF
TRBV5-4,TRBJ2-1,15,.,CASSARGASYNEQFF
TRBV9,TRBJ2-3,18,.,CASSVEGLAGTPRDTQYF
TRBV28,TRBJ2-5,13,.,CASSPIAAGAQYF
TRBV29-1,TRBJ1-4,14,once,CSALSVSTNEKLFF
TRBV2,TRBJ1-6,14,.,CASTQDWGNSPLHF
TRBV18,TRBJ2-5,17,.,CASSPPAGTPRGETQYF
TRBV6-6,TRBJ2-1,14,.,CASVEDSSYNEQFF